This record looks at one T cell receptor (beta chain) sequence and its context. The source of the sample is a study of OX40 agonist ivuxolimab in advanced cancers. The table came from immunoSEQ multiplex PCR; TCRdb's copy has only in-frame clones and leaves some out. The sample lists roughly 92,000 clones, around 88% occurring once. Germline values: CDR1 LNHDA, CDR2 SQIVND (reference sequence). The CDR3 loop spans 13 amino acids. Deletions cut 1 base from V and 3 bases from J, with 5 bases between. The material was CD4+ or CD8+ T cells sorted from blood, obtained in a trial of the OX40 agonist ivuxolimab. This clonotype originated in an adult with an advanced solid tumor such as melanoma, head and neck, liver or kidney cancer. The chain carries TRBV19 and TRBJ2-3; D is ambiguous. The CDR3 coding sequence is TGTGCCAGTAGTATAGCAAGGACAGATACGCAGTATTTT. Amino acids: CASSIARTDTQYF. Complete variable domain (other parts from reference TRBV19 and TRBJ2-3): DGGITQSPKYLFRKEGQNVTLSCEQNLNHDAMYWYRQDPGQGLRLIYYSQIVNDFQKGDIAEGYSVSREKKESFPLTVTSAQKNPTAFYLCASSIARTDTQYFGPGTRLTVL.